One and the same sample provided the 5 T cell receptor beta chains below, sequenced in a study of OX40 agonist ivuxolimab in advanced cancers. The repertoire was sequenced with immunoSEQ multiplex PCR; TCRdb's copy has only in-frame clones and lacks some. The sample has about 66,000 clones; around 83% are singletons. Sequencing was performed on CD4+ or CD8+ T cells sorted from blood, taken in a trial of the OX40 agonist ivuxolimab. These receptors were collected from an adult with an advanced solid tumor such as melanoma, head and neck, liver or kidney cancer.

This clone has a single count. This chain joins TRBV10-3 and TRBJ1-3; D ambiguous. Per the germline V gene, CDR1 is ENHRY and CDR2 is SYGVKD. The CDR3 has 14 residues. Trimming took 3 bases from V and 2 from J, leaving 8 bases between them. The CDR3 region has the DNA TGTGCCATCAGTGAAGACGGAGCTGGAAACACCATATATTTT. Translating gives CAISEDGAGNTIYF.

This rearrangement joins TRBV28 to TRBJ2-7; D is uncertain. Germline CDR1 reads MDHEN; CDR2 reads SYDVKM. This CDR3 comprises 10 residues. The V gene lost 6 bases and the J gene lost 4 bases, with 4 bases spanning the gap. The CDR3 loop is CASSTYEQYF. The CDR3 coding sequence is TGTGCCAGCAGCACTTACGAGCAGTACTTC.

The rearrangement links TRBV6-5 to TRBJ2-7; D is unclear. This CDR3 comprises 15 residues. The germline CDR1 and CDR2 sequences are MNHEY and SVGAGI. Between the trimmed V and J ends, which lost 0 bases and 2 bases, there was a span of 11 bases. In nucleotides, the CDR3 is TGTGCCAGCAGTTACTCGACGCAGGCCACCTACGAGCAGTACTTC. This codes for CASSYSTQATYEQYF.

The chain employs TRBV5-1 and TRBJ2-5, with D perhaps TRBD1 (5 bases). Germline lookup yields CDR1 SGHRS and CDR2 YFSETQ. This CDR3 is built from 15 residues. V dropped 3 bases and J dropped 0 bases, with 12 bases sitting between them. The CDR3 here is CASSYYSGYQETQYF. In DNA, the CDR3 is TGCGCCAGCAGCTATTACTCAGGGTACCAAGAGACCCAGTACTTC.

The chain links TRBV6-1 to TRBJ1-1; D is unclear. V gave up 3 bases and J gave up 0 bases, with 8 bases separating them. The CDR3 is 14 amino acids. CDR1 and CDR2 from the germline V gene are MNHNS and SASEGT. CDR3 DNA: TGTGCCAGCAGTGAGACGAATATGAACACTGAAGCTTTCTTT. The encoded protein is CASSETNMNTEAFF.